The 29 T cell receptor beta chains reported below all come from one sample, sequenced in a study of blood T cell repertoires in COVID-19. Method: immunoSEQ multiplex PCR; TCRdb's copy keeps in-frame clones and lacks some. The sample yields 95,000 to 150,000 clones, about four fifths seen once. Input material: PBMCs or T cells enriched from blood (not recorded which). Receptors originate from a woman aged 25 to 45 who had recovered from COVID-19.

The chain joins TRBV10-3 to TRBJ2-1; 8 nucleotides line up with TRBD1. The length of the CDR3 is 14 residues. The germline V gene encodes CDR1 ENHRY and CDR2 SYGVKD. The trim removed 6 bases at V and 2 bases at J, leaving 3 bases unmatched. The CDR3, as DNA: TGTGCCATCAGCGGGACAGGCGCCTACAATGAGCAGTTCTTC. Translation: CAISGTGAYNEQFF.

About this clone itself: The same CDR3 can be traced to other DNA sequences in this sample. The chain employs TRBV7-3 and TRBJ1-1; 7 bases align to TRBD1. This CDR3 region has 13 residues. Losses at the gene ends were 5 bases for V and 4 bases for J; bases not matched to a gene: 4. CDR1 and CDR2 from the germline V gene are SGHTA and FQGTGA. The CDR3 coding sequence is TGTGCCAGCAGCCCTAGACAGGGCACTGAAGCTTTCTTT. Translated: CASSPRQGTEAFF.

The genes are TRBV27 and TRBJ1-1; D is possibly TRBD1 (6 bases). This CDR3 is 12 amino acids long. CDR1 MNHEY and CDR2 SMNVEV come from the germline V gene (reference sequence). The ends were cut back, 3 bases at V and 8 bases at J, with 10 bases in the middle. The CDR3 DNA reads TGTGCCAGCAGTTTTGACAGGATCGAAGCTTTCTTT. Its protein is CASSFDRIEAFF.

This clone was found a few times. V is TRBV5-1 and J is TRBJ1-2, with 8 positions matching TRBD1. V shed 4 bases, J shed 8 bases, and the junction held 7 bases outside the gene matches. This CDR3 region has 13 residues. Germline CDR1 reads SGHRS; CDR2 reads YFSETQ. CDR3 loop: CASSPGTGGGYTF. The CDR3 DNA is TGCGCCAGCAGCCCCGGGACAGGCGGAGGCTACACCTTC. The full variable domain, in which reference TRBV5-1 and TRBJ1-2 provide the parts outside the CDR3, is KAGVTQTPRYLIKTRGQQVTLSCSPISGHRSVSWYQQTPGQGLQFLFEYFSETQRNKGNFPGRFSGRQFSNSRSEMNVSTLELGDSALYLCASSPGTGGGYTFGSGTRLTVV.

The chain carries TRBV3-1 (or the pseudogene TRBV3-2) and TRBJ2-7; D is ambiguous. V was pared by 4 bases and J by 3 bases, with 10 bases between. Germline CDR1 is LGHDT and CDR2 is YNNKEL (reference sequence). The CDR3 totals 13 residues. In DNA form, the CDR3 reads TGTGCCAGCAGCCCGAGACTCTACTACGAGCAGTACTTC. It is translated as CASSPRLYYEQYF.

This sequence joins TRBV5-8 and TRBJ2-5, with TRBD2 matching 10 bases. Germline assignment: CDR1 SGHTS and CDR2 YDEGEE. The trim removed 6 bases at V and 2 bases at J, leaving 10 bases unmatched. The CDR3 spans 16 residues. CDR3 sequence (DNA): TGTGCCAGCATCCGGGGACTAGCGCAGCTTCAAGAGACCCAGTACTTC. Protein product: CASIRGLAQLQETQYF.

The chain uses TRBV18 and TRBJ2-1; 9 nucleotides match TRBD2. This CDR3 is 14 amino acids long. Per germline, CDR1 KGHSH and CDR2 LQKENI. Unmatched junction bases numbered 6, after V lost 6 bases and J lost 6 bases. CDR3 nucleotide sequence: TGTGCCAGCTCGCCCGGGACTAGCTCCAATGAGCAGTTCTTC. This translates into CASSPGTSSNEQFF. Using reference TRBV18 and TRBJ2-1 for the parts outside the CDR3, the full variable domain is NAGVMQNPRHLVRRRGQEARLRCSPMKGHSHVYWYRQLPEEGLKFMVYLQKENIIDESGMPKERFSAEFPKEGPSILRIQQVVRGDSAAYFCASSPGTSSNEQFFGPGTRLTVL.

The chain couples TRBV12-3 or TRBV12-4 to TRBJ2-2, with D perhaps matching TRBD2 (6 bases). The CDR3 has 12 amino acids. CDR3 amino acids: CAEGVGTGELFF. CDR3 bases: TGTGCGGAGGGCGTTGGCACCGGGGAGCTGTTTTTT.

The chain combines TRBV18 with TRBJ2-1, with D tentatively TRBD2 (6 bases). The germline V gene encodes CDR1 KGHSH and CDR2 LQKENI. V lost 0 bases, J lost 9 bases, and 9 bases lay in between. The CDR3 totals 13 residues. The CDR3 loop is CASSPPGTPEQFF. Here the CDR3 DNA reads TGTGCCAGCTCACCACCAGGGACTCCTGAGCAGTTCTTC.

The J gene is TRBJ2-1, the V gene TRBV2, with 11 bases identical to TRBD2. The germline V gene encodes CDR1 SNHLY and CDR2 FYNNEI. V gave up 1 base and J gave up 9 bases; unmatched junction bases: 5. The CDR3 is made up of 15 amino acids. CDR3 loop: CASSEVLAGVAEQFF. The CDR3 region has the DNA TGTGCCAGCAGTGAAGTACTAGCGGGAGTGGCTGAGCAGTTCTTC.

This chain links TRBV10-3 with TRBJ2-7; 8 nucleotides line up with TRBD2. Germline V lookup: CDR1 ENHRY, CDR2 SYGVKD. The CDR3 contains 15 residues. Germline trimming cut 0 bases from V and 4 bases from J; bases unmatched to any gene: 5. CDR3 amino acids: CAISESSGGPYEQYF. In DNA form, the CDR3 reads TGTGCCATCAGTGAGTCCTCGGGAGGGCCTTACGAGCAGTACTTC.

The J gene is TRBJ2-7, the V gene TRBV4-3; the match to TRBD2 covers 7 bases. V dropped 1 base and J dropped 2; count of bases not matched to a gene: 5. Looked up from germline, CDR1 is LGHNA and CDR2 is YSLEER. The CDR3 has 15 residues. The CDR3 reads CASSQGRLAPYEQYF. The DNA of the CDR3 is TGCGCCAGCAGCCAAGGGAGACTAGCTCCCTACGAGCAGTACTTC.

The V gene is TRBV2, the J gene TRBJ2-5; unclear D gene. The CDR3 is made up of 11 amino acids. The germline V and J ends were trimmed by 5 bases and 2 bases, with 3 bases remaining between them. Germline assignment: CDR1 SNHLY and CDR2 FYNNEI. The CDR3 DNA sequence: TGTGCCAGCAGTCAGCAAGAGACCCAGTACTTC. Translating it yields CASSQQETQYF.

The V gene is TRBV11-2, the J gene TRBJ2-5; 10 nucleotides line up with TRBD2. The CDR3 sequence is 16 residues long. Germline CDR1 SGHAT, CDR2 FQNNGV. The junction had 5 bases not matched to a gene; V was cut back by 3 bases and J by 1 base. In DNA, the CDR3 is TGTGCCAGCAGCTTCCGGAGCGGGAGGGTCCAAGAGACCCAGTACTTC. This codes for CASSFRSGRVQETQYF.

The chain combines TRBV19 with TRBJ1-5, with 7 bases that match TRBD1. The CDR3 consists of 15 residues. Germline values: CDR1 LNHDA, CDR2 SQIVND (reference sequence). V dropped 6 bases and J dropped 7; count of bases not matched to a gene: 12. As DNA, the CDR3 is TGTGCCAGTAGCCGTACCGGGACAGAGGACCAGCCCCAGCATTTT. Translated, it gives CASSRTGTEDQPQHF.

The chain couples TRBV6-1 to TRBJ1-5; a possible D gene is TRBD1 (5 bases). The V and J ends lost 2 bases and 7 bases respectively, with 12 bases between them. The CDR3 is made up of 14 amino acids. The germline V gene encodes CDR1 MNHNS and CDR2 SASEGT. CDR3 DNA sequence: TGTGCCAGCAGTGAAAATAGGGGCGGACAGCCCCAGCATTTT. Its protein is CASSENRGGQPQHF.

The sample holds a few counts of this clone. The chain recombines TRBV6-4 with TRBJ2-7; 9 nucleotides line up with TRBD2. This CDR3 is built from 15 residues. The V segment lost 3 bases and the J segment 0 bases; nucleotides outside the gene matches: 3. Per germline, CDR1 MRHNA and CDR2 SNTAGT. The CDR3 DNA reads as TGTGCCAGCAGTGAATCAGCGGGAGGCTCCTACGAGCAGTACTTC. It encodes CASSESAGGSYEQYF.

This chain joins TRBV25-1 and TRBJ1-5; weak D call: TRBD1 (5 bases). The CDR3 sequence is 14 residues long. Germline V CDR1 and CDR2: MGHDK, SYGVNS. V lost 5 bases and J 4 bases, leaving 12 bases between the germline ends. CDR3 bases: TGTGCCAGCAGTACAGGATCCGGGAATCAGCCCCAGCATTTT. This gives the protein CASSTGSGNQPQHF.

The chain recombines TRBV28 with TRBJ2-7; 11 nucleotides align to TRBD2. Losses at the gene ends were 6 bases for V and 4 bases for J; bases not matched to a gene: 5. Germline CDR1 is MDHEN and CDR2 is SYDVKM. CDR3 size: 14 residues. The CDR3 DNA reads TGTGCCAGCAGCGTAAGGACTAGCGGGTACGAGCAGTACTTC. Protein product: CASSVRTSGYEQYF.

This chain links TRBV7-2 with TRBJ1-5; 7 bases line up with TRBD1. The trim removed 1 base at V and 6 bases at J, leaving 6 bases unmatched. The CDR3 length is 15 residues. Per germline, CDR1 SGHTA and CDR2 FQGNSA. The CDR3 DNA is TGTGCCAGCAGCTTAGGACAGGGCGTAGGTCAGCCCCAGCATTTT. Encoded protein: CASSLGQGVGQPQHF.

The rearrangement links TRBV12-3 or TRBV12-4 to TRBJ1-6; TRBD1 is a possible D gene (5 bases). V was pared by 3 bases and J by 14 bases, with 14 bases between. CDR3 size: 13 residues. The CDR3 DNA is TGTGCCAGCAGTTTCGGGGACTGGGGCTCCCTCCACTTT. It encodes CASSFGDWGSLHF.

This clone appeared a single time. The chain uses TRBV3-1 (or the pseudogene TRBV3-2) and TRBJ2-5; D is ambiguous. Germline V lookup: CDR1 LGHDT, CDR2 YNNKEL (reference sequence). V was clipped by 3 bases and J by 3 bases, with 8 bases between them. This CDR3 comprises 13 residues. CDR3: CASSQGVKETQYF. CDR3 nucleotides: TGTGCCAGCAGCCAGGGCGTAAAAGAGACCCAGTACTTC.

The CDR3 loop reads CASNLLAGNNEQFF. The CDR3, as DNA: TGTGCCAGCAACCTACTAGCGGGAAACAATGAGCAGTTCTTC. V is TRBV7-9 and J is TRBJ2-1, with 10 bases aligning to TRBD2. V lost 7 bases to trimming and J lost 5 bases; unmatched junction nucleotides: 5. Germline CDR1 reads SEHNR; CDR2 reads FQNEAQ (reference sequence). The CDR3 consists of 14 residues. Full variable domain (missing parts from reference TRBV7-9 and TRBJ2-1): DTGVSQNPRHKITKRGQNVTFRCDPISEHNRLYWYRQTLGQGPEFLTYFQNEAQLEKSRLLSDRFSAERPKGSFSTLEIQRTEQGDSAMYLCASNLLAGNNEQFFGPGTRLTVL.

The V call is TRBV11-3, the J call TRBJ2-1; 7 nucleotides agree with TRBD1. Germline trimming cut 5 bases from V and 5 bases from J; bases unmatched to any gene: 9. In germline, CDR1 is SGHNT, CDR2 YENEEA. The CDR3 contains 15 residues. The CDR3 DNA sequence: TGTGCCAGCAGCGTGGGCAGGGGGTTGAACAATGAGCAGTTCTTC. The encoded protein is CASSVGRGLNNEQFF.

The chain has TRBV9 and TRBJ2-1; 14 nucleotides line up with TRBD2. The germline V gene has CDR1 SGDLS and CDR2 YYNGEE. V shed 2 bases, J shed 2 bases, and the junction held 6 bases outside the gene matches. The CDR3 length is 18 residues. The CDR3 spells CASSVGLAGGGAYNEQFF. Written as DNA, the CDR3 is TGTGCCAGCAGCGTCGGACTAGCGGGAGGTGGGGCCTACAATGAGCAGTTCTTC.

The chain combines TRBV7-2 with TRBJ2-5; possible D gene TRBD1, 5 bases. V was cut by 4 bases and J by 5 bases, with 20 bases left in between. The V gene's germline CDR1 is SGHTA and CDR2 FQGNSA. The CDR3 totals 16 residues. The DNA of the CDR3 is TGTGCCAGCAGCTCAAACCAACAGGCGGTCGGTGAGACCCAGTACTTC. This translates into CASSSNQQAVGETQYF.

CDR3 sequence reads: CASRRGNTIYF. CDR3 sequence (DNA): TGTGCCAGCCGGAGGGGAAACACCATATATTTT. The chain carries TRBV27 and TRBJ1-3, with unresolved D. The CDR3 has 11 amino acids. The germline CDR1 and CDR2 sequences are MNHEY and SMNVEV (reference sequence). V was cut by 8 bases and J by 4 bases, with 6 bases left in between.

This chain links TRBV4-1 with TRBJ2-1; 10 nucleotides agree with TRBD2. The CDR3 sequence is 16 residues long. The V segment lost 6 bases and the J segment 8 bases; nucleotides outside the gene matches: 13. The V gene's germline CDR1 is MGHRA and CDR2 YSYEKL. The CDR3 loop is CASRETGTSARDEQFF. For the CDR3, the DNA is TGCGCCAGCAGAGAAACCGGGACTAGCGCCAGAGATGAGCAGTTCTTC.

The chain has TRBV7-2 and TRBJ1-1, with D possibly TRBD1 on 6 matching bases. V was shortened by 5 bases and J by 0 bases, with 10 bases between the two germline ends. Germline V gene lookup returns CDR1 SGHTA and CDR2 FQGNSA. The CDR3 is 14 residues long. The CDR3 is CASSKWTVNTEAFF. The CDR3 nucleotides are TGTGCCAGCAGCAAATGGACAGTGAACACTGAAGCTTTCTTT. The variable domain in full, completed from reference TRBV7-2 and TRBJ1-1, reads GAGVSQSPSNKVTEKGKDVELRCDPISGHTALYWYRQSLGQGLEFLIYFQGNSAPDKSGLPSDRFSAERTGGSVSTLTIQRTQQEDSAVYLCASSKWTVNTEAFFGQGTRLTVV.